The 2 T cell receptor beta chains below come from one sample, sequenced in a study of shared clonotypes between healthy human individuals. Generated by immunoSEQ multiplex PCR, the TCRdb table keeps only in-frame clones and is missing some. This sample has around 500,000 clones; around 78% occur once, and the top ten carry around 13%. The sample taken for sequencing was PBMCs. The receptors come from a woman between 40 and 55 years old in good health. Some clones in this sample may be carry-over from other donors' samples.

V gene TRBV5-6 combines with J gene TRBJ1-2; possibly TRBD1 for D (6 bases). Looked up from germline, CDR1 is SGHDT and CDR2 is YYEEEE. The CDR3 covers 15 residues. The V gene lost 3 bases and the J gene lost 2 bases, with 14 bases spanning the gap. The CDR3 DNA reads as TGTGCCAGCAGCTCCGGGACAAACCTCAACTATGGCTACACCTTC. It codes for CASSSGTNLNYGYTF.

Written as DNA, the CDR3 is TGTGCCAGCTCACCTGGACAGGGCAATGAGCAGTTCTTC. Protein product: CASSPGQGNEQFF. The chain uses TRBV18 and TRBJ2-1; TRBD1 matches 8 bases. The J segment lost 6 bases and the V segment lost 3 bases, leaving 1 base of the junction unmatched. The CDR3 is 13 amino acids. CDR1 and CDR2 (germline): KGHSH, LQKENI.